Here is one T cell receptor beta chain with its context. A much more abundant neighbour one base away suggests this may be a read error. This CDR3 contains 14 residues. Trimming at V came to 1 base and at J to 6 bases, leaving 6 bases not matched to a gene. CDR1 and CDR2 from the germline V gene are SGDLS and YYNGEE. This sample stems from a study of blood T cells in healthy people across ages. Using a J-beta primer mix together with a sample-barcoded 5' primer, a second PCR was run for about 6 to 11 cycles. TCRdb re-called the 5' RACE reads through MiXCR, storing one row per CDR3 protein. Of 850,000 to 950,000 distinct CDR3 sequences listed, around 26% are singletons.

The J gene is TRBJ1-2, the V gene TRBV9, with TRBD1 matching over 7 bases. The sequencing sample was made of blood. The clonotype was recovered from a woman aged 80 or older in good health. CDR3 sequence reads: CASSVPGGANGYTF. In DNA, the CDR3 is TGTGCCAGCAGCGTACCAGGGGGTGCGAATGGCTACACCTTC.